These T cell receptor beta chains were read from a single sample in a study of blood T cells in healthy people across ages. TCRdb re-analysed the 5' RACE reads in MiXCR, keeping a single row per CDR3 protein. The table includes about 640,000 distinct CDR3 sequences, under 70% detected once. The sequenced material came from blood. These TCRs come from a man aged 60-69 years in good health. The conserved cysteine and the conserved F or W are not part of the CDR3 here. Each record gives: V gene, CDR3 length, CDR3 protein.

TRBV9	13	ASSVGNSGNQPQH
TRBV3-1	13	ASSQDGARSYGYT
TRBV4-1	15	ASSQDFGTGGIYEQY
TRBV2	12	ASSGTRSYNEQF
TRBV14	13	ASSQDGMTGDTQY
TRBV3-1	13	ASSPEAGSPDGYT
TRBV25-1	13	ASSEYSGIPTEQY
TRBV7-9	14	ASSSEGTDNTGELF
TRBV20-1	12	SAPRAGQGHEQY
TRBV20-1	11	SARQATTDTQY
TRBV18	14	ASSPALAGGQETQY
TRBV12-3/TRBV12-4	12	ASSSLGGPETQY
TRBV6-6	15	ASSYTNSRDSNQPQH
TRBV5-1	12	ASSYTGPKAEAF
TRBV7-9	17	ASSLRASGGLKERDTQY
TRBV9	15	ASSVATAGAGSNEQF
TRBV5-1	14	ASSLDGDTNTGELF
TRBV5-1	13	ASSLDSSLPGTIY
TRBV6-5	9	ASSSAVGYT
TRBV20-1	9	SALRTTEAF
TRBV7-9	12	ASSPGTGPDEQF
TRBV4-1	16	ASSLTPGLVPRRDTQY
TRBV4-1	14	ASSQVPSSYNSPLH
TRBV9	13	ASSVGSDSSYEQY
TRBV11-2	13	ASSLAGVSYNEQF
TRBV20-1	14	SAIPSSGQAQETQY
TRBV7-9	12	ASSPRTAGGSYT
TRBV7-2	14	ASTQPTSGGVETQY
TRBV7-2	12	ASSTGTGSTEAF
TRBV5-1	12	ASSLDGGPETQY
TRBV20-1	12	SARVTGGFYGYT
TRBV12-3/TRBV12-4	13	ASSRTGASNSPLH
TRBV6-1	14	ASSGSLAGGTDTQY
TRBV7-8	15	ASSHLGGTGRNQPQH
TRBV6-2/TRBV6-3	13	ASSYRRDTNQPQH
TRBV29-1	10	SVELGAGEQY
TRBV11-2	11	ASSGQGHYEQY
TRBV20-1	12	SAIRTGTAYEQY
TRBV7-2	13	ASSEGASINQPQH
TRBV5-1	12	ASSAGQSYEKLF
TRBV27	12	ASRDGSSFGTQY
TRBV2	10	ASRLVQETQY
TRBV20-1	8	SATTETQY
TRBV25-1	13	ASSESLGRDYGYT
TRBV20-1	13	SAKSEYGSTDTQY
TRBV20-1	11	SADRGLNTEAF
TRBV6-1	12	ASSSGGAGETQY
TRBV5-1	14	ASSLTGASSYNEQF
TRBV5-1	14	ASSLARDRGLDEQF
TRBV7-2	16	ASSLWRGGQGLNTEAF
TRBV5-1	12	ASSDGLQGGEQF
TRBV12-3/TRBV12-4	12	ASAAGANTGELF
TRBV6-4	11	ASRRDRGNEQF
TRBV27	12	ASRPTGGSGEQY
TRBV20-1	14	SASEGSRGGGDTQY
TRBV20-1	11	SGGVAVPYEQY
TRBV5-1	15	ASSLALGAGTTGELF
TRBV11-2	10	ASSSDRGKQF
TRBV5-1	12	ASSQGILREKLF
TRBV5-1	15	ASKGDAGGTVQSPLH